This T cell receptor beta chain was sequenced during a study of OX40 agonist ivuxolimab in advanced cancers. At the level of the study: With ivuxolimab, an agonistic anti-OX40 (CD134) antibody, patients were treated. General study findings and limits: With doses of 0.1-3.0 mg/kg, partial responders showed among the lowest clonal expansion.

Turning to this clone: The antigen is unknown.

Autoimmune disease history or systemic immunosuppression meant exclusion. The timepoints at which blood was sampled were baseline, cycle 4 day 1, and cycle 7 day 1. Method: immunoSEQ multiplex PCR; TCRdb's copy keeps in-frame clones and lacks some. The table includes under 60,000 clones, about 90% detected once. The source was CD4+ or CD8+ T cells sorted from blood, collected in a trial of the OX40 agonist ivuxolimab. This receptor was identified in an adult with an advanced solid tumor such as melanoma, head and neck, liver or kidney cancer.

CDR3 sequence: CASSPAGVTFEQYF. CDR3 DNA sequence: TGTGCCAGCAGCCCAGCCGGGGTGACTTTTGAGCAGTACTTC. The chain joins TRBV14 to TRBJ2-7; TRBD2 might be the D (5 bases). The V end was cut by 4 bases, the J end by 7 bases, with 17 bases between. Germline CDR1 reads SGHDN; CDR2 reads FVKESK. The CDR3 is 14 residues long. Filled out from reference TRBV14 and TRBJ2-7, the complete variable domain reads EAGVTQFPSHSVIEKGQTVTLRCDPISGHDNLYWYRRVMGKEIKFLLHFVKESKQDESGMPNNRFLAERTGGTYSTLKVQPAELEDSGVYFCASSPAGVTFEQYFGPGTRLTVT.